This entry concerns a single T cell receptor beta chain. Its cognate antigen is unknown. 5'RACE, which relied on constant-segment primers, yielded TCR alpha and TCR beta cDNA libraries carrying sample barcodes and UMIs. TCRdb independently ran MiXCR on the 5' RACE reads; one entry per CDR3 protein. Counted here are about 290,000 distinct CDR3 sequences, more than 15% occurring once; the ten biggest clones make up 22%. This sample is part of a study of T-cell memory formation after mild COVID-19. The CDR3 has 16 amino acids. The J segment lost 4 bases and the V segment lost 7 bases, leaving 8 bases of the junction unmatched. Germline CDR1 is MNHEY and CDR2 is SVGEGT. Study-wide findings and caveats: A subset of responding clones appeared in pre-infection memory, suggesting cross-reactive memory joined. Mostly located in CM and EM were contracting CD4+ clones, with contracting CD8+ clones located in EMRA. CD4/CD8 balance characterized clones contracting day 15 to 85, and CD4+ skew characterized later expanders.

The receptor comes from a man aged 18 to 35 who had mild COVID-19 (a few samples of this study predate the infection). Cell type and time point are not known. Sequencing used PBMCs or a T cell subset sorted from them (not recorded which). The chain couples TRBV6-2 or TRBV6-3 to TRBJ2-1; 12 positions agree with TRBD2. For the CDR3, the DNA is TGTGCCAGCACAAATGAGGGACTAGCGGGTTACAATGAGCAGTTCTTC. It is translated as CASTNEGLAGYNEQFF.